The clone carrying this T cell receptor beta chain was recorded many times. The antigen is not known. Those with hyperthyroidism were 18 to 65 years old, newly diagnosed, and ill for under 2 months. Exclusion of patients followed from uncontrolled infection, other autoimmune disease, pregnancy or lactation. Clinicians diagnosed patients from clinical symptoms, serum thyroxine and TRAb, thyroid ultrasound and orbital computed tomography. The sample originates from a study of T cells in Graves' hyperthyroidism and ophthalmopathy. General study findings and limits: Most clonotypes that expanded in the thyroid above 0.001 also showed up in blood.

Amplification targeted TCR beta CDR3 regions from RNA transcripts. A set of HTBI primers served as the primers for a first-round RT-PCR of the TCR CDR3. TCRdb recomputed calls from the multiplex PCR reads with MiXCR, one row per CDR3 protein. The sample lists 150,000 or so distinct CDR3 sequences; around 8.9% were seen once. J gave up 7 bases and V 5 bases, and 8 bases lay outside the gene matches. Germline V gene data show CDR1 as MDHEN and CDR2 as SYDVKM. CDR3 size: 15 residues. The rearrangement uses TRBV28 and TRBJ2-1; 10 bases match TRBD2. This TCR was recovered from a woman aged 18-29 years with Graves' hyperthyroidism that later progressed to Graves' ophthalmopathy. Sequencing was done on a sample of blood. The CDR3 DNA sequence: TGTGCCAGCAGTGGGAGCAGCGGGGGGGCTAATGAGCAGTTCTTC. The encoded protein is CASSGSSGGANEQFF.